This record concerns one T cell receptor (beta chain) sequence. CDR1 is LGHNT and CDR2 is FRNRAP in the germline V gene. There are 14 residues in the CDR3. Trimming at V came to 4 bases and at J to 6 bases, leaving 8 bases not matched to a gene. The sample belongs to a study of blood T cell repertoires in COVID-19. Study-wide context: Donors in the United States, Italy and Spain gave samples during acute or convalescent COVID-19. Sample material is recorded as cDNA or gDNA derived from T cells, B-cell-depleted T cells, or PBMCs.

Original analysis: Estimates of nucleated cell counts were drawn from the amplification of reference gene primers. Using immunoSEQ multiplex PCR, the repertoire was profiled, and TCRdb retains in-frame clones only, with some absent. V and J calls and clone size follow that table, whereas D and trimming were derived from the DNA. The sample lists about 200,000 clones, approximately 91% occurring once. This sequence originates from a man aged 18 to 29 with active or convalescent COVID-19. The sequenced sample consisted of peripheral blood. V is TRBV12-5 and J is TRBJ2-7; 8 positions match TRBD2. CDR3 DNA: TGTGCTAGTGGTTCCCGGGAGGGGCGGTCCGAGCAGTACTTC. This sequence encodes CASGSREGRSEQYF.